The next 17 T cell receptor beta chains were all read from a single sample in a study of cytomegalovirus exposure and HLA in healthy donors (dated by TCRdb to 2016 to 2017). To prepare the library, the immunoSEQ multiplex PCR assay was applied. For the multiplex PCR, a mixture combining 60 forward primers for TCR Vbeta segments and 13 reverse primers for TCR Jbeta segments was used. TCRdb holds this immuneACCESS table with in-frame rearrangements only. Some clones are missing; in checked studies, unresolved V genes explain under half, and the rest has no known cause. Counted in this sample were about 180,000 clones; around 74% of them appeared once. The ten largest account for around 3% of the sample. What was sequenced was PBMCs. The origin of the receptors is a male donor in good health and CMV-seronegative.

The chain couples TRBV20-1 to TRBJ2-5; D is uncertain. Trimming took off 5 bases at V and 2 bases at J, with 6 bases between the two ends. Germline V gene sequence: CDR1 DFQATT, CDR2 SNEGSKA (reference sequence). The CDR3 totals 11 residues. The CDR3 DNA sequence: TGCAGTGCTCCTCTACAAGAGACCCAGTACTTC. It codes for CSAPLQETQYF.

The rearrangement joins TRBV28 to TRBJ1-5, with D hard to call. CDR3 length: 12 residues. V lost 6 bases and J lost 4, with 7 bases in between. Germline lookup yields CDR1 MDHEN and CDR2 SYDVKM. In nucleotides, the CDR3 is TGTGCCAGCAGCCCCCCTAATCAGCCCCAGCATTTT. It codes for CASSPPNQPQHF.

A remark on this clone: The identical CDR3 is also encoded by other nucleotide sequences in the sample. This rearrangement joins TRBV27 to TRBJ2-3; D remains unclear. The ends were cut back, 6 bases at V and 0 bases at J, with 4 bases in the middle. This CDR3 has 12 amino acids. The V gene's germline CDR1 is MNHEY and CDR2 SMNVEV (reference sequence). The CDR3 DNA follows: TGTGCCAGCAGGACAAGCACAGATACGCAGTATTTT. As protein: CASRTSTDTQYF.

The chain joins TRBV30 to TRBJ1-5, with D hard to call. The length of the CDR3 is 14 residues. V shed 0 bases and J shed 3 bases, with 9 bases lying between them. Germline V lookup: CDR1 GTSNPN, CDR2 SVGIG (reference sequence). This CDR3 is CAWSVGANNQPQHF. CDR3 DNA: TGTGCCTGGAGTGTGGGCGCAAACAATCAGCCCCAGCATTTT.

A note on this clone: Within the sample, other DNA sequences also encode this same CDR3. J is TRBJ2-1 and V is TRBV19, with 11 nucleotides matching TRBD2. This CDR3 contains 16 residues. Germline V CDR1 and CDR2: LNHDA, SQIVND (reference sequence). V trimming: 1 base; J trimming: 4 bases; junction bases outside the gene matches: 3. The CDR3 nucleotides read TGTGCCAGTAGTATAGGACTAGCGGGGAGGTACAATGAGCAGTTCTTC. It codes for CASSIGLAGRYNEQFF.

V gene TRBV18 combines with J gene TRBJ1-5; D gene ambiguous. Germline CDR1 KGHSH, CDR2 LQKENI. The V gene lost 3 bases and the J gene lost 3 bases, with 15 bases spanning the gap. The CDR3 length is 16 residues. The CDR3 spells CASSPLGHSPNQPQHF. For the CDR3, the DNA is TGTGCCAGCTCACCTTTGGGCCACTCCCCCAATCAGCCCCAGCATTTT. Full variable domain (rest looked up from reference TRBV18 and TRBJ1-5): NAGVMQNPRHLVRRRGQEARLRCSPMKGHSHVYWYRQLPEEGLKFMVYLQKENIIDESGMPKERFSAEFPKEGPSILRIQQVVRGDSAAYFCASSPLGHSPNQPQHFGDGTRLSIL.

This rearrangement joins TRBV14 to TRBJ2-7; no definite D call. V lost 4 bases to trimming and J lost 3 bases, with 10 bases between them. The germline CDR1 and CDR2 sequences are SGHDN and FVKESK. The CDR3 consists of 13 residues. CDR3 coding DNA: TGTGCCAGCAGCCCTCAGAAATTCTACGAGCAGTACTTC. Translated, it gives CASSPQKFYEQYF.

The CDR3 spells CAWTGFHEQYF. For the CDR3, the DNA is TGTGCCTGGACAGGGTTCCACGAGCAGTACTTC. V usage is TRBV30 and J usage is TRBJ2-7; the D gene is possibly TRBD1 (5 bases). Trimming cost V 4 bases and J 5 bases, with 9 bases left between them. Germline V CDR1 and CDR2: GTSNPN, SVGIG (reference sequence). The CDR3 extends over 11 amino acids. Using reference TRBV30 and TRBJ2-7 for the parts outside the CDR3, the full variable domain is SQTIHQWPATLVQPVGSPLSLECTVEGTSNPNLYWYRQAAGRGLQLLFYSVGIGQISSEVPQNLSASRPQDRQFILSSKKLLLSDSGFYLCAWTGFHEQYFGPGTRLTVT.

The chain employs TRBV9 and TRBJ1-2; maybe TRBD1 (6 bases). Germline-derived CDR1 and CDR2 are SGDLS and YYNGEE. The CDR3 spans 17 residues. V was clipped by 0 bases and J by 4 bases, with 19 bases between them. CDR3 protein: CASSVDHRVTTSYGYTF. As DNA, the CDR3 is TGTGCCAGCAGCGTAGATCACAGGGTAACGACCTCCTATGGCTACACCTTC.

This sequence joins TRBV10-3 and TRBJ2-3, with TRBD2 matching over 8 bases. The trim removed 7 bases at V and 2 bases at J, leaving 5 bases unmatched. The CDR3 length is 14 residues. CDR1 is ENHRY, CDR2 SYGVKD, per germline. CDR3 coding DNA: TGTGCCATCATCGGGGGGGCCCACACAGATACGCAGTATTTT. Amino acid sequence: CAIIGGAHTDTQYF.

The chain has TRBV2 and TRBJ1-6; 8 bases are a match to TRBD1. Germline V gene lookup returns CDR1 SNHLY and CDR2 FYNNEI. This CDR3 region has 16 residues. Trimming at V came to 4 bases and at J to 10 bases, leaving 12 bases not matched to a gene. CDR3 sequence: CASSAQIAGGGSPLHF. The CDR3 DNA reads TGTGCCAGCAGTGCCCAAATTGCAGGGGGCGGGTCACCCCTCCACTTT.

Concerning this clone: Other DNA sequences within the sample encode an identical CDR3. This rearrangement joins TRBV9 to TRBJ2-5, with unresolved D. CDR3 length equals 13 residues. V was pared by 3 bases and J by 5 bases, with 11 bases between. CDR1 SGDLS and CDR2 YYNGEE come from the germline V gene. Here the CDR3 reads CASSAPAGETQYF. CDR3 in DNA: TGTGCCAGCAGCGCCCCCGCCGGGGAGACCCAGTACTTC.

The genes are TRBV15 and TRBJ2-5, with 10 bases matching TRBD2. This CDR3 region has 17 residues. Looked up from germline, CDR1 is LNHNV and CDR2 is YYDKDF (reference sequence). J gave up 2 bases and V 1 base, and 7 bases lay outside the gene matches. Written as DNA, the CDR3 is TGTGCCACCAGCAGAGTCACACCAGCGGGGGGGCAAGAGACCCAGTACTTC. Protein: CATSRVTPAGGQETQYF.

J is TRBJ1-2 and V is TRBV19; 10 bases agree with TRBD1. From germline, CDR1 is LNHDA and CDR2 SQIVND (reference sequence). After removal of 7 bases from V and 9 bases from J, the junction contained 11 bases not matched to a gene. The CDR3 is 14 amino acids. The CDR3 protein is CASKITGTGERYTF. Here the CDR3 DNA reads TGTGCCAGTAAAATCACCGGGACAGGGGAGCGCTACACCTTC.

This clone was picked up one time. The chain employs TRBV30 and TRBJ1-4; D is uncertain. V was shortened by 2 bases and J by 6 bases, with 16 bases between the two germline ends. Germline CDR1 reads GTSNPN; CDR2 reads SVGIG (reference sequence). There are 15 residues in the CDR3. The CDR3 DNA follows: TGTGCCTGGAGTACCGGGTTGGAAACCCATGAAAAACTGTTTTTT. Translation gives CAWSTGLETHEKLFF.

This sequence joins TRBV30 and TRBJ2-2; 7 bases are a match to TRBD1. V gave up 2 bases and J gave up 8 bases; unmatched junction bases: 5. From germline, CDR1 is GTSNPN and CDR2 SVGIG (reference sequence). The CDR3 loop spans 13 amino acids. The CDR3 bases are TGTGCCTGGAGTCGGGACAGTTCGGGGGAGCTGTTTTTT. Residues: CAWSRDSSGELFF.

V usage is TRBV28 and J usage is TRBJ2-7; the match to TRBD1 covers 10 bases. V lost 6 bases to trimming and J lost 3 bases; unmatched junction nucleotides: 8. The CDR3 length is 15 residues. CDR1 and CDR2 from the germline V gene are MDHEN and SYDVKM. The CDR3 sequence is CASSSMGQGLYEQYF. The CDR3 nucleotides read TGTGCCAGCAGCTCCATGGGACAGGGGCTCTACGAGCAGTACTTC.